The 11 T cell receptor beta chains below come from one sample, sequenced in a study of Graves' ophthalmopathy and Graves' hyperthyroidism. RNA transcripts yielded amplified TCR beta CDR3 regions. An initial RT-PCR round employing HTBI primers preceded a second-round multiplex PCR. One entry per CDR3 protein results from TCRdb running MiXCR on the multiplex PCR reads. The sample lists roughly 610,000 distinct CDR3 sequences, 20% to 25% occurring once. Sequencing input: peripheral blood. These TCRs come from a woman between 18 and 30 years old with stable Graves' hyperthyroidism. Some clones in this sample may be carry-over from other donors' samples.

In its sample, this clonotype was seen many times. The gene calls are TRBV27 and TRBJ2-7; 8 bases fit TRBD2. Germline V gene lookup returns CDR1 MNHEY and CDR2 SMNVEV (reference sequence). V trimming: 2 bases; J trimming: 3 bases; junction bases outside the gene matches: 6. The CDR3 is 15 residues long. CDR3: CASSLRTSRLYEQYF. In DNA, the CDR3 is TGTGCCAGCAGTTTAAGGACTAGCAGACTCTACGAGCAGTACTTC.

This clonotype was picked up many times. The rearrangement links TRBV12-3 or TRBV12-4 to TRBJ2-2, with 7 bases lining up with TRBD2. This CDR3 is 15 amino acids long. With V trimmed by 4 bases and J by 6 bases, 8 bases remained unmatched. CDR3 sequence (DNA): TGTGCCAGCAGTTATGGACTAGTCGGGCCCGGGGAGCTGTTTTTT. Translation gives CASSYGLVGPGELFF.

The chain couples TRBV12-3 or TRBV12-4 to TRBJ1-5; TRBD1 matches 12 bases. The CDR3 consists of 14 residues. Trimming removed 6 bases from V and 7 bases from J; junction bases left unmatched: 4. As DNA, the CDR3 is TGTGCCAGCAGCAAGGGGACAGGGGGCCAGCCCCAGCATTTT. It specifies CASSKGTGGQPQHF.

The J gene is TRBJ2-5, the V gene TRBV12-3 or TRBV12-4; D could derive from TRBD1 or TRBD2 (5 bases each). The CDR3 has 14 residues. Trimming left V 7 bases short and J 1 base short, with 13 bases between. The CDR3 here is CASNLWGTQETQYF. The CDR3 DNA sequence: TGTGCCAGCAACCTTTGGGGGACCCAAGAGACCCAGTACTTC.

The chain has TRBV6-1 and TRBJ2-7, with TRBD2 as a possible D gene (5 bases). This CDR3 region has 13 residues. CDR1 MNHNS and CDR2 SASEGT come from the germline V gene. V was trimmed by 1 base and J by 6 bases, leaving 10 bases between them. CDR3 sequence reads: CASSEGGPPEQYF. The CDR3 DNA follows: TGTGCCAGCAGTGAAGGAGGGCCCCCCGAGCAGTACTTC.

Comment on this clonotype: The DNA is left out, because the CDR3 cannot be placed on it with certainty; the CDR3 is given as TCRdb lists it. CDR3 region: CASSSGQGWNTGELFF. The rearrangement links TRBV12-3 or TRBV12-4 to TRBJ2-2; TRBD1 reflects the table's D call only, with no check against the DNA. 16 amino acids form the CDR3, both terminal residues included.

This CDR3 reads CSARGWDRGHEQYF. As DNA, the CDR3 is TGCAGTGCTAGAGGGTGGGACAGGGGCCACGAGCAGTACTTC. This chain joins TRBV20-1 and TRBJ2-7, with 10 bases that match TRBD1. The CDR3 covers 14 residues. Germline assignment: CDR1 DFQATT and CDR2 SNEGSKA (reference sequence). V shed 1 base and J 5 bases; nucleotides not matched to a gene: 5.

The table lists this clonotype with many counts. The J gene is TRBJ1-5, the V gene TRBV12-3 or TRBV12-4; D not resolved. V lost 3 bases, J lost 4 bases, and 16 bases lay in between. The CDR3 runs to 16 residues. CDR3 sequence (DNA): TGTGCCAGCAGTTTTTCACCCGAGGTGCGAAATCAGCCCCAGCATTTT. This encodes CASSFSPEVRNQPQHF.

This clonotype was seen at least ten times. The CDR3 sequence is CASSESLVPGNTIYF. The CDR3 DNA sequence: TGTGCCAGCAGTGAATCCCTCGTCCCTGGAAACACCATATATTTT. The V and J genes are TRBV6-1 and TRBJ1-3; D is undetermined. The length of the CDR3 is 15 residues. V lost 2 bases and J lost 2, with 10 bases in between. Germline CDR1 reads MNHNS; CDR2 reads SASEGT.

This clonotype turned up a few times. The V call is TRBV6-1, the J call TRBJ1-6; D ambiguous. CDR1 and CDR2 (germline): MNHNS, SASEGT. Trimming stripped 4 bases from V and 4 bases from J, with 8 bases between. This CDR3 comprises 14 residues. The CDR3 loop reads CASSASGYNSPLHF. In DNA form, the CDR3 reads TGTGCCAGCAGTGCGTCGGGTTATAATTCACCCCTCCACTTT.

This clonotype has at least ten counts. The chain uses TRBV12-5 and TRBJ1-1; D possibly corresponds to TRBD1 (5 bases). CDR3 size: 16 residues. Trimming removed 6 bases at V and 1 base at J, with 18 bases between. In germline, CDR1 is LGHNT, CDR2 FRNRAP. For the CDR3, the DNA is TGTGCTAGTGGCCGTACACCCCGGGGGACGAACACTGAAGCTTTCTTT. This encodes CASGRTPRGTNTEAFF.